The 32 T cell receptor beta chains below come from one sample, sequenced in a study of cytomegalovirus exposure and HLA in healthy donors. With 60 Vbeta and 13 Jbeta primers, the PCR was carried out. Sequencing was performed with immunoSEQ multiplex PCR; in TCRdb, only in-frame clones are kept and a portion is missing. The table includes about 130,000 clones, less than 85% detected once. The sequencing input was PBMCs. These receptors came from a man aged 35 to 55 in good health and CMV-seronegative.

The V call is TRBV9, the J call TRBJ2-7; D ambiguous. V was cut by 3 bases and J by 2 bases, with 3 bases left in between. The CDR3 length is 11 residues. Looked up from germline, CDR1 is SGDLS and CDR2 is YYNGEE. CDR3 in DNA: TGTGCCAGCAGCGGGCCCTACGAGCAGTACTTC. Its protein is CASSGPYEQYF.

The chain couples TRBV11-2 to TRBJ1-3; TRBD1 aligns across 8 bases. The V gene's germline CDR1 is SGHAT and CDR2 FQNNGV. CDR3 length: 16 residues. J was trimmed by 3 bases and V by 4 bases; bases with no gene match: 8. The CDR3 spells CASSSINDRGGNTIYF. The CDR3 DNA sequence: TGTGCCAGCAGCTCAATAAACGACAGGGGTGGAAACACCATATATTTT.

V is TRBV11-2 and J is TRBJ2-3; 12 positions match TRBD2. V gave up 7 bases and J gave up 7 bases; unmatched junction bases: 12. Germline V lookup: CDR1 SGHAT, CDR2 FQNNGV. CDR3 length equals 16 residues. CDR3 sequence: CASTEGVLAGGNTQYF. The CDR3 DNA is TGTGCCAGCACCGAAGGGGTGCTAGCGGGGGGGAATACGCAGTATTTT.

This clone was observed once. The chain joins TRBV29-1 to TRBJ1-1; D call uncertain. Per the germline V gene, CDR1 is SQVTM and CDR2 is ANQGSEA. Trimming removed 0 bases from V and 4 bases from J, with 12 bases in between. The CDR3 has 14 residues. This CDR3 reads CSVEDFSLFTEAFF. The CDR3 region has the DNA TGCAGCGTTGAAGATTTTTCCCTCTTCACTGAAGCTTTCTTT.

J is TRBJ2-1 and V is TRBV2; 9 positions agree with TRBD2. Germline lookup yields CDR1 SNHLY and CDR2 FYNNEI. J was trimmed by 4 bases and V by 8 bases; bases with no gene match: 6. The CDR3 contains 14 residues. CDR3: CASVLLAGYNEQFF. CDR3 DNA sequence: TGTGCCAGCGTGTTGCTAGCGGGGTACAATGAGCAGTTCTTC.

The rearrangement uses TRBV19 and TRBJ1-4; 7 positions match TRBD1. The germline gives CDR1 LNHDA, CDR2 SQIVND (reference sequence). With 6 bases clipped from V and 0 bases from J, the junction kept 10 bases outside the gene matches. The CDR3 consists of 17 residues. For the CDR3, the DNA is TGTGCCAGTAGGCAGGGGGTTTACAAACCAACTAATGAAAAACTGTTTTTT. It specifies CASRQGVYKPTNEKLFF. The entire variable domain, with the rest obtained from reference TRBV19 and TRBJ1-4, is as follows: DGGITQSPKYLFRKEGQNVTLSCEQNLNHDAMYWYRQDPGQGLRLIYYSQIVNDFQKGDIAEGYSVSREKKESFPLTVTSAQKNPTAFYLCASRQGVYKPTNEKLFFGSGTQLSVL.

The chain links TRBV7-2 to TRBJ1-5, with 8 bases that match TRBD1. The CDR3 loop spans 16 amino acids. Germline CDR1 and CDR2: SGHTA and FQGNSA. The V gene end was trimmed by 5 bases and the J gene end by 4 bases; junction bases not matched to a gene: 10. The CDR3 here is CASSAGPGQVNQPQHF. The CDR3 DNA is TGTGCCAGCAGCGCAGGTCCGGGACAGGTGAATCAGCCCCAGCATTTT.

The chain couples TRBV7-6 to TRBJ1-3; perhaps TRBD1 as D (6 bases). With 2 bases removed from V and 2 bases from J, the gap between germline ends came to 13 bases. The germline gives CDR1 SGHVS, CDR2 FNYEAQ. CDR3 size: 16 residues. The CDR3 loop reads CASSLRGQGAGNTIYF. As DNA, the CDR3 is TGTGCCAGCAGCTTAAGGGGACAAGGGGCTGGAAACACCATATATTTT.

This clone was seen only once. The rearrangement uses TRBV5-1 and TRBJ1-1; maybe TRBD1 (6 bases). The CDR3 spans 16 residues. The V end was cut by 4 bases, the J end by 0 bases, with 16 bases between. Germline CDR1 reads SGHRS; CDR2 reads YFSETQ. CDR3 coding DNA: TGCGCCAGCAGCCTGGGACAACCAGAGATGAACACTGAAGCTTTCTTT. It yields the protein CASSLGQPEMNTEAFF.

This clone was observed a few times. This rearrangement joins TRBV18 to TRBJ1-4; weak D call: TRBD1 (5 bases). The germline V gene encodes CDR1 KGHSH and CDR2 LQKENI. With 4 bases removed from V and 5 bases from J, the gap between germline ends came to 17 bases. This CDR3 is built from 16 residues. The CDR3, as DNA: TGTGCCAGCTCACTATTCGAGACAGTGAGAAATGAAAAACTGTTTTTT. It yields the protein CASSLFETVRNEKLFF.

The CDR3 nucleotides are TGTGCCAGTAAGTTAGAGTCCGGAGACTATGGCTACACCTTC. Translated: CASKLESGDYGYTF. The chain carries TRBV19 and TRBJ1-2; D gene ambiguous. CDR1 is LNHDA, CDR2 SQIVND, per germline (reference sequence). The germline V and J ends were trimmed by 7 bases and 3 bases, with 15 bases remaining between them. The CDR3 is 14 residues long.

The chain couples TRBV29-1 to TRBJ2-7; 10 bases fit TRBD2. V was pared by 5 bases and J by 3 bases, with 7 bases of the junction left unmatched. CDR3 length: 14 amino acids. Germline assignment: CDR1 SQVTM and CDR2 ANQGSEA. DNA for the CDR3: TGCAGCGTTTATAGCGGGAGGATGGGCTACGAGCAGTACTTC. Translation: CSVYSGRMGYEQYF.

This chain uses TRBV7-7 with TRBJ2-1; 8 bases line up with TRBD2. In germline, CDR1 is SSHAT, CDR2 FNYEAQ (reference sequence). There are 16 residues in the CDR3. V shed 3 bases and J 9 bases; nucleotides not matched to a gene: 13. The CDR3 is CASSFSSSGGTGEQFF. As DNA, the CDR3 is TGTGCCAGCAGCTTTTCCTCCAGCGGGGGCACGGGTGAGCAGTTCTTC.

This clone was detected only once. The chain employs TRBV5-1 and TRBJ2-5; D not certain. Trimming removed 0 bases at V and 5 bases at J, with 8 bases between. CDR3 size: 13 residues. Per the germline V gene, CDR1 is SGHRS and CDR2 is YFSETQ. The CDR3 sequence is CASSLVVTETQYF. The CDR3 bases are TGCGCCAGCAGCTTGGTAGTTACGGAGACCCAGTACTTC.

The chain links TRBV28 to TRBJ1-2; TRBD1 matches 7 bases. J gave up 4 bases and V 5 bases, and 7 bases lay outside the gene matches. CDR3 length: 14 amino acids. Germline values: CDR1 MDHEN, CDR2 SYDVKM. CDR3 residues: CASSATTGSYGYTF. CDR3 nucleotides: TGTGCCAGCAGTGCTACGACAGGGTCCTATGGCTACACCTTC.

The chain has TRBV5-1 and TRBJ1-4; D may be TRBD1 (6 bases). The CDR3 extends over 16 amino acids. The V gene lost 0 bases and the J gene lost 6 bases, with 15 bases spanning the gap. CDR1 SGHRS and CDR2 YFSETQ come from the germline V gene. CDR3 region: CASSLGPGVGDEKLFF. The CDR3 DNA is TGCGCCAGCAGCTTGGGCCCAGGGGTTGGCGATGAAAAACTGTTTTTT.

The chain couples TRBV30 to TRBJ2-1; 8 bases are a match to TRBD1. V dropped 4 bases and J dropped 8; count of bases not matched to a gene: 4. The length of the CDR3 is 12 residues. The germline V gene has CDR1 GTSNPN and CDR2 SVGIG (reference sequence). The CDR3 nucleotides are TGTGCCTGGACCAACAGGGGGGATGAGCAGTTCTTC. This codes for CAWTNRGDEQFF.

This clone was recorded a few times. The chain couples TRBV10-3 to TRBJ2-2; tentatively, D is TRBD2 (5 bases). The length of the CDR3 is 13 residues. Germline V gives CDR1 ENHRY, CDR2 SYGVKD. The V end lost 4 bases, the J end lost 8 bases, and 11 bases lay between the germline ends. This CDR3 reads CAISVFGDGELFF. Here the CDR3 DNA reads TGTGCCATCAGTGTCTTCGGGGATGGGGAGCTGTTTTTT.

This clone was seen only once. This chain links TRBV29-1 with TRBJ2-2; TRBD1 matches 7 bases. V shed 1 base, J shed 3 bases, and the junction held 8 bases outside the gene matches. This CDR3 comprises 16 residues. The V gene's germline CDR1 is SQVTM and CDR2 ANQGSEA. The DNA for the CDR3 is TGCAGCGTTGAAGCCCCACGGACAGGATACACCGGGGAGCTGTTTTTT. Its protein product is CSVEAPRTGYTGELFF.

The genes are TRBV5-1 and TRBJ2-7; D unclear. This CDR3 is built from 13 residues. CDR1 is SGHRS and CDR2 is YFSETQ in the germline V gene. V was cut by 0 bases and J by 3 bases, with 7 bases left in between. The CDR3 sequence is CASSLGGLYEQYF. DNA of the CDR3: TGCGCCAGCAGCTTGGGTGGGCTCTACGAGCAGTACTTC. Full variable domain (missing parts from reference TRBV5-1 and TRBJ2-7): KAGVTQTPRYLIKTRGQQVTLSCSPISGHRSVSWYQQTPGQGLQFLFEYFSETQRNKGNFPGRFSGRQFSNSRSEMNVSTLELGDSALYLCASSLGGLYEQYFGPGTRLTVT.

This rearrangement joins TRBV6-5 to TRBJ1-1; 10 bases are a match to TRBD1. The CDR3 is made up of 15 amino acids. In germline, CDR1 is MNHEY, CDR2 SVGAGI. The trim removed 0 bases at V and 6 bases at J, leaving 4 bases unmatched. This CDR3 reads CASSYSTGGFAEAFF. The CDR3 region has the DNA TGTGCCAGCAGTTACTCGACAGGGGGCTTCGCTGAAGCTTTCTTT.

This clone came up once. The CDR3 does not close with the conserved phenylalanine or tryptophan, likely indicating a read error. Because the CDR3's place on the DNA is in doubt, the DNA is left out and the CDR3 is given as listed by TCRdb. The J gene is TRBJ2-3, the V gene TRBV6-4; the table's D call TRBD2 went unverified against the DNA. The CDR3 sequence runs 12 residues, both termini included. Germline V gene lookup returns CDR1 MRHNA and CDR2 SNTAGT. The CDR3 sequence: CASSDPGPSGGG.

The CDR3 sequence: CASSPRQGYYGYTF. The CDR3 DNA is TGTGCCAGCAGCCCTAGACAGGGGTACTATGGCTACACCTTC. This chain uses TRBV7-2 with TRBJ1-2; 8 nucleotides agree with TRBD1. Germline CDR1 reads SGHTA; CDR2 reads FQGNSA. With V trimmed by 5 bases and J by 3 bases, 5 bases remained unmatched. The CDR3 is made up of 14 amino acids.

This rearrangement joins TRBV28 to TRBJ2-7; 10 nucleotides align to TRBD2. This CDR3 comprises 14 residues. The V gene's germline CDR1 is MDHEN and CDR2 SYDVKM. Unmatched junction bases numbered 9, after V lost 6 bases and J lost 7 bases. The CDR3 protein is CASRAAGGSWEQYF. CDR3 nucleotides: TGTGCCAGCAGGGCAGCGGGGGGGTCGTGGGAGCAGTACTTC.

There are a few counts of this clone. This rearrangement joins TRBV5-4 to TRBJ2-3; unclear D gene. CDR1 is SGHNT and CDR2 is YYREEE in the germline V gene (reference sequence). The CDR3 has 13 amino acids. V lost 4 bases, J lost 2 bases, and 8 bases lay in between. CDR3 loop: CASSPRTTDTQYF. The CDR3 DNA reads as TGTGCCAGCAGCCCGCGAACCACAGATACGCAGTATTTT.

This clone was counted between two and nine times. CDR3 amino acids: CASSEGLADHNEQFF. CDR3 nucleotide sequence: TGTGCCAGCAGTGAAGGACTAGCGGACCACAATGAGCAGTTCTTC. The chain couples TRBV6-1 to TRBJ2-1; 9 nucleotides agree with TRBD2. Losses at the gene ends were 1 base for V and 5 bases for J; bases not matched to a gene: 3. Germline assignment: CDR1 MNHNS and CDR2 SASEGT. This CDR3 is 15 amino acids long.

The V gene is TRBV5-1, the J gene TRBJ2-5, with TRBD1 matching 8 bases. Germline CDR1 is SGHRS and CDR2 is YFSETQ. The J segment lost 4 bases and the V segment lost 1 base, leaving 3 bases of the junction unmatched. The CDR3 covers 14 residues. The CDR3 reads CASSLFGTGETQYF. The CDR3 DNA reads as TGCGCCAGCAGCTTGTTCGGGACAGGAGAGACCCAGTACTTC.

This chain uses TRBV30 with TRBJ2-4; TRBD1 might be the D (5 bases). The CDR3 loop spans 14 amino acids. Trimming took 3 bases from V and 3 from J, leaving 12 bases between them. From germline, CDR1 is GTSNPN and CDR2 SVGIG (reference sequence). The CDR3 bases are TGTGCCTGGAGGGCCAGGGATGGCAAAAACATTCAGTACTTC. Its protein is CAWRARDGKNIQYF.

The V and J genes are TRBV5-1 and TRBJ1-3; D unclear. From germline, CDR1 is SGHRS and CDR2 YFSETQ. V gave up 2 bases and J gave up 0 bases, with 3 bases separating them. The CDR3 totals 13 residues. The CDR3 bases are TGCGCCAGCAGCTTCGGCTCTGGAAACACCATATATTTT. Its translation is CASSFGSGNTIYF.

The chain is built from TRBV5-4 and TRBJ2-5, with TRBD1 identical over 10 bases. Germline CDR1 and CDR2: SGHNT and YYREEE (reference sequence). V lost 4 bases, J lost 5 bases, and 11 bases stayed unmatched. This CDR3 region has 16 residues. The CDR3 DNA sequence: TGTGCCAGCAGCCCGGGTGGGGGGACAGGGGTCGAGACCCAGTACTTC. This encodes CASSPGGGTGVETQYF.

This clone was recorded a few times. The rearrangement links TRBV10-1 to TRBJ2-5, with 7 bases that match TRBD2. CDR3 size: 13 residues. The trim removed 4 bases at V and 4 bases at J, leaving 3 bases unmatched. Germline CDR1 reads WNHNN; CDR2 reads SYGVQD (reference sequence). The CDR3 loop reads CASSAGTIETQYF. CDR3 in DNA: TGCGCCAGCAGTGCCGGGACTATAGAGACCCAGTACTTC.

CDR3 region: CASSPQRVSEGNSPLHF. The CDR3 bases are TGTGCCAGCTCACCCCAGCGGGTGTCTGAGGGAAATTCACCCCTCCACTTT. The chain links TRBV18 to TRBJ1-6; D remains ambiguous. This CDR3 spans 17 amino acids. Trimming shortened V by 3 bases and J by 7 bases, and 19 bases separated the two germline ends. Germline V CDR1 and CDR2: KGHSH, LQKENI.